One and the same sample provided the 27 T cell receptor beta chains below, sequenced in a study of T cell responses to AZD1222 COVID-19 vaccine. Method: immunoSEQ multiplex PCR; TCRdb's copy keeps in-frame clones and lacks some. The table lists about 35,000 clones, 85% to 90% of them singletons. Source: peripheral blood, taken 28 days after the second AZD1222 dose. The receptor source for this set is an adult who received the AZD1222 COVID-19 vaccine.

The chain recombines TRBV30 with TRBJ2-1, with a weak D call TRBD2 (5 bases). The CDR3 has 12 amino acids. The germline CDR1 and CDR2 sequences are GTSNPN and SVGIG (reference sequence). Trimming stripped 5 bases from V and 7 bases from J, with 12 bases between. CDR3 region: CAWGRGLNEQFF. The CDR3 DNA reads as TGTGCCTGGGGACGGGGATTGAATGAGCAGTTCTTC. Looking up the rest from reference TRBV30 and TRBJ2-1 gives the full variable domain: SQTIHQWPATLVQPVGSPLSLECTVEGTSNPNLYWYRQAAGRGLQLLFYSVGIGQISSEVPQNLSASRPQDRQFILSSKKLLLSDSGFYLCAWGRGLNEQFFGPGTRLTVL.

This chain's CDR3 is CSVGPGTGNTIYF. CDR3 nucleotides: TGCAGCGTTGGTCCAGGGACTGGAAACACCATATATTTT. The V call is TRBV29-1, the J call TRBJ1-3; D might be TRBD1 (5 bases). CDR3 length equals 13 residues. V was pared by 4 bases and J by 2 bases, with 9 bases between. Germline loops: CDR1 SQVTM, CDR2 ANQGSEA.

The chain couples TRBV18 to TRBJ2-2, with D possibly TRBD1 on 5 matching bases. CDR1 is KGHSH, CDR2 LQKENI, per germline. The CDR3 sequence is 13 residues long. V lost 5 bases to trimming and J lost 5 bases, with 9 bases between them. DNA for the CDR3: TGTGCCAGCTCATCCCAGGGAACCGGGGAGCTGTTTTTT. It is translated as CASSSQGTGELFF.

The gene calls are TRBV11-2 and TRBJ2-3, with 11 bases identical to TRBD2. V dropped 5 bases and J dropped 4; count of bases not matched to a gene: 5. CDR3 length: 15 residues. Germline CDR1 is SGHAT and CDR2 is FQNNGV. The chain's CDR3 is CASSLGTSGSDTQYF. In DNA, the CDR3 is TGTGCCAGCAGCCTTGGGACTAGCGGCTCAGATACGCAGTATTTT.

This clone has only one observation. The rearrangement links TRBV5-1 to TRBJ2-3; unclear D gene. Germline lookup yields CDR1 SGHRS and CDR2 YFSETQ. V lost 0 bases, J lost 4 bases, and 9 bases lay in between. This CDR3 contains 14 residues. CDR3 region: CASSLAPVPDTQYF. CDR3 nucleotides: TGCGCCAGCAGCTTGGCTCCCGTCCCAGATACGCAGTATTTT.

This clone was found once. This sequence joins TRBV19 and TRBJ2-5, with 9 positions matching TRBD2. This CDR3 region has 14 residues. V lost 1 base to trimming and J lost 5 bases; unmatched junction nucleotides: 2. Germline V gene sequence: CDR1 LNHDA, CDR2 SQIVND (reference sequence). In DNA form, the CDR3 reads TGTGCCAGTAGTATAGTAGCGGGAGTTGAGACCCAGTACTTC. Residues: CASSIVAGVETQYF.

This chain uses TRBV27 with TRBJ1-2, with 7 bases fitting TRBD1. This CDR3 is built from 15 residues. J gave up 4 bases and V 5 bases, and 10 bases lay outside the gene matches. The germline V gene has CDR1 MNHEY and CDR2 SMNVEV (reference sequence). The CDR3 protein is CASSPSPTGSYGYTF. As DNA, the CDR3 is TGTGCCAGCAGTCCTTCCCCGACAGGGAGCTATGGCTACACCTTC.

This rearrangement joins TRBV28 to TRBJ1-2; tentatively, D is TRBD1 (5 bases). Between the trimmed V and J ends, which lost 5 bases and 7 bases, there was a span of 20 bases. The CDR3 covers 15 residues. Germline lookup yields CDR1 MDHEN and CDR2 SYDVKM. The CDR3 protein is CASSTAMGGLGGYTF. CDR3 sequence (DNA): TGTGCCAGCAGTACAGCCATGGGGGGTCTTGGTGGCTACACCTTC.

This chain links TRBV6-5 with TRBJ1-1; D is perhaps TRBD1 (5 bases). Per germline, CDR1 MNHEY and CDR2 SVGAGI. The V end was cut by 0 bases, the J end by 1 base, with 9 bases between. CDR3 size: 15 residues. This chain's CDR3 is CASSYSRDGNTEAFF. The CDR3 nucleotides read TGTGCCAGCAGTTACTCGAGGGACGGGAACACTGAAGCTTTCTTT.

CDR3 coding DNA: TGTGCCAGCAGCTTCACTGCGGGGACAGGGGCAGGCAATGAGCAGTTCTTC. This gives the protein CASSFTAGTGAGNEQFF. The chain couples TRBV11-2 to TRBJ2-1, with 10 bases identical to TRBD1. CDR3 length equals 17 residues. The trim removed 3 bases at V and 6 bases at J, leaving 11 bases unmatched. Germline-derived CDR1 and CDR2 are SGHAT and FQNNGV.

The gene calls are TRBV12-3 or TRBV12-4 and TRBJ1-2; D not certain. The CDR3 loop spans 13 amino acids. V dropped 6 bases and J dropped 0 bases, with 8 bases sitting between them. CDR3 nucleotide sequence: TGTGCCAGCAGGACCGGGTCTAACTATGGCTACACCTTC. Translation: CASRTGSNYGYTF.

The chain has TRBV7-2 and TRBJ2-7; D possibly uses TRBD1 or TRBD2 (5 bases each). V was trimmed by 1 base and J by 5 bases, leaving 15 bases between them. Germline V gene data show CDR1 as SGHTA and CDR2 as FQGNSA. This CDR3 is 15 amino acids long. The CDR3 region has the DNA TGTGCCAGCAGCTTAGTGTCAGGGTCGGGGAACGAGCAGTACTTC. Amino acid sequence: CASSLVSGSGNEQYF. Drawing the rest from reference TRBV7-2 and TRBJ2-7, the complete variable domain is GAGVSQSPSNKVTEKGKDVELRCDPISGHTALYWYRQSLGQGLEFLIYFQGNSAPDKSGLPSDRFSAERTGGSVSTLTIQRTQQEDSAVYLCASSLVSGSGNEQYFGPGTRLTVT.

The CDR3 DNA follows: TGTGCCAGCAGCTTAGCCCTACTAGCGACTAGCACAGATACGCAGTATTTT. The encoded protein is CASSLALLATSTDTQYF. J is TRBJ2-3 and V is TRBV7-8, with 7 bases lining up with TRBD2. The CDR3 sequence is 17 residues long. The ends lost 0 bases at V and 0 bases at J; junction bases unmatched: 6. Germline V gene lookup returns CDR1 SGHVS and CDR2 FQNEAQ.

Written as DNA, the CDR3 is TGTGCCTGGGTCCGGACAGGGGGAAAAGCTTTCTTT. It specifies CAWVRTGGKAFF. The chain couples TRBV30 to TRBJ1-1, with 10 bases matching TRBD1. In germline, CDR1 is GTSNPN, CDR2 SVGIG (reference sequence). The V segment lost 5 bases and the J segment 9 bases; nucleotides outside the gene matches: 6. The CDR3 spans 12 residues.

The V call is TRBV11-2, the J call TRBJ1-2; 8 bases match TRBD1. Trimming cost V 3 bases and J 4 bases; bases outside gene matches: 7. Per the germline V gene, CDR1 is SGHAT and CDR2 is FQNNGV. The CDR3 covers 15 residues. CDR3 sequence reads: CASSFSRTGPYGYTF. The CDR3 coding sequence is TGTGCCAGCAGCTTCTCCCGGACAGGGCCCTATGGCTACACCTTC.

The V and J genes are TRBV11-2 and TRBJ2-1; D ambiguous. V was shortened by 5 bases and J by 2 bases, with 13 bases between the two germline ends. The CDR3 runs to 15 residues. Germline V gene lookup returns CDR1 SGHAT and CDR2 FQNNGV. CDR3 loop: CASSPVEVPYNEQFF. CDR3 DNA: TGTGCCAGCAGCCCGGTTGAAGTTCCCTACAATGAGCAGTTCTTC.

The rearrangement uses TRBV12-1 and TRBJ1-4; the table's D call TRBD1 went unverified against the DNA. TRBV12-1 is marked as a pseudogene. The CDR3 loop spans 15 amino acids. CDR3 sequence (DNA): TGTGCCAGCAGCCATACAGGGGCCCTTAATGAAAAACTGTTTTTT. Residues: CASSHTGALNEKLFF.

The V gene is TRBV7-8, the J gene TRBJ2-3; D is perhaps TRBD2 (5 bases). The CDR3 contains 15 residues. Germline CDR1 SGHVS, CDR2 FQNEAQ. V was pared by 8 bases and J by 0 bases, with 15 bases between. The CDR3 here is CASGLVVSSTDTQYF. The CDR3 DNA is TGTGCCAGCGGACTTGTGGTCTCTAGCACAGATACGCAGTATTTT.

The chain links TRBV7-4 to TRBJ1-2, with 8 bases fitting TRBD1. The CDR3 consists of 17 residues. The junction had 12 bases not matched to a gene; V was cut back by 1 base and J by 5 bases. Germline V gene lookup returns CDR1 SGHVT and CDR2 SQSDAQ. This CDR3 reads CASSLDAGGARGYGYTF. CDR3 in DNA: TGTGCCAGCAGCTTAGATGCAGGGGGCGCCCGAGGTTATGGCTACACCTTC.

CDR3 bases: TGTGCCAGCAGCTTCGGGACTAGCGGGTTCTACGAGCAGTACTTC. Translated: CASSFGTSGFYEQYF. V gene TRBV5-6 combines with J gene TRBJ2-7; 12 nucleotides match TRBD2. Germline CDR1 reads SGHDT; CDR2 reads YYEEEE. V was pared by 2 bases and J by 3 bases, with 3 bases of the junction left unmatched. The CDR3 has 15 amino acids. Variable domain in full (rest from reference TRBV5-6 and TRBJ2-7): DAGVTQSPTHLIKTRGQQVTLRCSPKSGHDTVSWYQQALGQGPQFIFQYYEEEERQRGNFPDRFSGHQFPNYSSELNVNALLLGDSALYLCASSFGTSGFYEQYFGPGTRLTVT.

V usage is TRBV18 and J usage is TRBJ2-2; TRBD2 aligns across 10 bases. V lost 1 base and J lost 6; bases outside the gene matches: 5. The V gene's germline CDR1 is KGHSH and CDR2 LQKENI. This CDR3 has 16 residues. DNA for the CDR3: TGTGCCAGCTCACCACAAGCGGGAGGGCCTGCCGGGGAGCTGTTTTTT. Protein product: CASSPQAGGPAGELFF.

The CDR3 sequence: CASSLSSGAGDPRAEKLFF. Written as DNA, the CDR3 is TGTGCCAGCAGCTTGAGCAGCGGTGCCGGGGACCCGAGGGCGGAAAAACTGTTTTTT. The chain is built from TRBV5-6 and TRBJ1-4, with D maybe TRBD1 (5 bases). The germline V and J ends were trimmed by 1 base and 8 bases, with 27 bases remaining between them. Per germline, CDR1 SGHDT and CDR2 YYEEEE. This CDR3 has 19 amino acids.

This CDR3 is CASSWWGASYEQYF. The CDR3 DNA sequence: TGTGCCAGCAGCTGGTGGGGAGCTTCCTACGAGCAGTACTTC. The chain links TRBV5-6 to TRBJ2-7, with D maybe TRBD2 (5 bases). This CDR3 spans 14 amino acids. Trimming cost V 3 bases and J 1 base, with 11 bases left between them. Per germline, CDR1 SGHDT and CDR2 YYEEEE.

The chain uses TRBV24-1 and TRBJ2-3; no clear D. CDR3 length: 16 amino acids. Germline lookup yields CDR1 KGHDR and CDR2 SFDVKD. V lost 4 bases, J lost 4 bases, and 17 bases lay in between. The CDR3 sequence: CATSEGRVDGADTQYF. In nucleotides, the CDR3 is TGTGCCACCAGTGAAGGCCGGGTCGACGGAGCAGATACGCAGTATTTT.

This chain joins TRBV24-1 and TRBJ2-3; 8 nucleotides align to TRBD1. This CDR3 has 16 amino acids. V dropped 4 bases and J dropped 5; count of bases not matched to a gene: 10. The V gene's germline CDR1 is KGHDR and CDR2 SFDVKD. The CDR3 region is CATSDPQTGVGDTQYF. CDR3 nucleotide sequence: TGTGCCACCAGTGACCCGCAGACAGGGGTGGGAGATACGCAGTATTTT.

The chain couples TRBV5-1 to TRBJ2-7; TRBD2 matches 7 bases. From germline, CDR1 is SGHRS and CDR2 YFSETQ. The CDR3 spans 15 residues. V dropped 6 bases and J dropped 2; count of bases not matched to a gene: 11. CDR3 in DNA: TGCGCCAGCAAGCCCAGCCAGCGGGGTACCTACGAGCAGTACTTC. The encoded protein is CASKPSQRGTYEQYF.

The rearrangement links TRBV7-2 to TRBJ2-7; 13 nucleotides align to TRBD2. The CDR3 is 15 residues long. CDR1 and CDR2 (germline): SGHTA, FQGNSA. The ends lost 3 bases at V and 4 bases at J; junction bases unmatched: 3. The DNA for the CDR3 is TGTGCCAGCAGCTTGGGGACTAGCGGGACGTACGAGCAGTACTTC. Its translation: CASSLGTSGTYEQYF.